This T cell receptor (beta chain) was found in a study of blood T cell repertoires in COVID-19. Study at large: COVID-19 samples from acute and convalescent phases originated in the United States, Italy and Spain. Sample material is recorded as cDNA or gDNA derived from T cells, B-cell-depleted T cells, or PBMCs.

As handled by the study authors: The authors estimated nucleated cell counts from reference gene primer amplification. The protocol was immunoSEQ multiplex PCR, while the TCRdb copy is restricted to in-frame clones and leaves out a portion. V and J calls and clone size are copied from that table; D and trimming were computed from the DNA. The table lists roughly 260,000 clones, around nine tenths of them singletons. The source is a woman in her thirties or forties who had recovered from COVID-19. The sample taken for sequencing was peripheral blood.

CDR3 DNA: TGTGCCAGTAGTTTCACCGGGGCCAACAATCCTAGCGGGAGAAGGAACGAGCAGTACTTC. This translates into CASSFTGANNPSGRRNEQYF. The V and J genes are TRBV19 and TRBJ2-7; 10 positions agree with TRBD2. V gave up 5 bases and J gave up 5 bases; unmatched junction bases: 24. This CDR3 has 20 amino acids. Looked up from germline, CDR1 is LNHDA and CDR2 is SQIVND (reference sequence).